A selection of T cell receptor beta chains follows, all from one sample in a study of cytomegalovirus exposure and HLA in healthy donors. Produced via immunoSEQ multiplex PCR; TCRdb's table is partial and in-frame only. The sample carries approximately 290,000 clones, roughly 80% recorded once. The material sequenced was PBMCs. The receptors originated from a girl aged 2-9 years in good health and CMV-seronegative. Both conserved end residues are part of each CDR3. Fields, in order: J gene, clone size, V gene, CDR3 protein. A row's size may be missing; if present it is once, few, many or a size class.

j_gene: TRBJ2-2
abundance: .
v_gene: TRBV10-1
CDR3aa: CASSENLLNTGELFF

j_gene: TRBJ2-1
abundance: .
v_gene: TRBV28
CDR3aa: CASRRGGNGNEQFF

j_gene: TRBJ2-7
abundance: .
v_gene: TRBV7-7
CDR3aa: CASSLGLADEQYF

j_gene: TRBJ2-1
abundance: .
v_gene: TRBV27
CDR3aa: CASSFDRWEREGIGNEQFF

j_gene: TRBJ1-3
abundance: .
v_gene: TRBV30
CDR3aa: CAWRDMEGFSGNTIYF

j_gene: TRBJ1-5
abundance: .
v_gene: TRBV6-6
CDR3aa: CASNDRGHQPQHF

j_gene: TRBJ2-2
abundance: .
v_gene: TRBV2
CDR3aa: CASSYGGELFF

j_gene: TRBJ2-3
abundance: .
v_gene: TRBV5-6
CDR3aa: CASSLEREASTDTQYF

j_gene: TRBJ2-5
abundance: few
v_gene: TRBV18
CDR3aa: CASSPQKTGQSETQYF

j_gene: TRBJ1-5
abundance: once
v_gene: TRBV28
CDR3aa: CASSGGGASNQPQHF

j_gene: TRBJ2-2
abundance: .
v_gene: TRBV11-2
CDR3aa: CVSSSGLAVYTGELFF

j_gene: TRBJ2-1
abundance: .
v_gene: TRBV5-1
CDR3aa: CASSLWTSSSNEQFF

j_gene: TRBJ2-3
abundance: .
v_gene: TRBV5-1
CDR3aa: CASSFSGGSTDTQYF

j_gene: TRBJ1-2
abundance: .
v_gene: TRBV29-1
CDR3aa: CSVETRLYGYTF

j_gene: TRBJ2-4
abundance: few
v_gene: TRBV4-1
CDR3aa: CASSQEIRAPLAKNIQYF

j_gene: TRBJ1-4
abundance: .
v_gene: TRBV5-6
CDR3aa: CASSLDRGLGNEKLFF

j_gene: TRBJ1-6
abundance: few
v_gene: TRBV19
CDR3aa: CASSPGQGRSPLHF

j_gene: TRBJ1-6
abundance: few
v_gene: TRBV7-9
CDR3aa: CASSPRDRGRISPLHF

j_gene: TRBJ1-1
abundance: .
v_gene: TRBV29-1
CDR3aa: CSLGGTEAFF

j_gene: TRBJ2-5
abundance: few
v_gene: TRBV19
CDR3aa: CASSIYSGNYEETQYF

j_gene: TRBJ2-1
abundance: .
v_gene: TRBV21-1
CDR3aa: CASSKVSGRARGNEQFF

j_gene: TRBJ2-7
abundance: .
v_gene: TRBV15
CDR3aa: CATSGLWAGHYEQYF

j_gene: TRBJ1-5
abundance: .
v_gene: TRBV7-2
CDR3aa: CASSPSAGGNQPQHF